These 3 T cell receptor beta chains share one sample of origin, sequenced in a study of T-cell memory formation after mild COVID-19. TCRdb reanalysed the 5' RACE reads using MiXCR and keeps one entry per CDR3 protein. The repertoire holds approximately 350,000 distinct CDR3 sequences, with roughly 13% as singletons. The source material was PBMCs or a T cell subset sorted from them (not recorded which). The receptors derive from a man in his late teens or twenties who had mild COVID-19 (a few samples of this study predate the infection). Cell type and time point are not known.

The chain has TRBV6-2 or TRBV6-3 and TRBJ2-5; D is tentatively TRBD1 or TRBD2 (6 bases each). The germline CDR1 and CDR2 sequences are MNHEY and SVGEGT. CDR3 length: 14 residues. V gave up 5 bases and J gave up 5 bases, with 15 bases separating them. The CDR3: CASSTEGGMETQYF. CDR3 DNA sequence: TGTGCCAGCAGTACGGAGGGGGGTATGGAGACCCAGTACTTC.

This clonotype was picked up a small number of times. The rearrangement links TRBV20-1 to TRBJ2-1; no definite D call. Germline V gives CDR1 DFQATT, CDR2 SNEGSKA (reference sequence). With 0 bases removed from V and 9 bases from J, the gap between germline ends came to 12 bases. There are 13 residues in the CDR3. The CDR3 loop is CSARDLTSGEQFF. CDR3 nucleotide sequence: TGCAGTGCTAGAGATCTAACGTCCGGTGAGCAGTTCTTC.

This clonotype was counted only a few times. The chain has TRBV7-9 and TRBJ1-1, with D uncertain. V was cut by 2 bases and J by 4 bases, with 8 bases left in between. The CDR3 sequence is 13 residues long. Germline lookup yields CDR1 SEHNR and CDR2 FQNEAQ (reference sequence). The DNA of the CDR3 is TGTGCCAGCAGCTTAATAGTATCCACTGAAGCTTTCTTT. As protein: CASSLIVSTEAFF.